This entry concerns a single T cell receptor (beta chain). The target antigen is unknown. Researchers made TCR cDNA using 5'RACE template switching, and this step added a universal primer site and UMIs. TCRdb fed the 5' RACE reads into MiXCR, producing one record per CDR3 protein. The sample records about 340,000 distinct CDR3 sequences, under 15% being singletons. This entry is derived from a study of T cells after yellow fever vaccination. Study-wide findings and caveats: Post-booster repertoires contained most primary-vaccination clones again (about 95% CD4, 88% CD8). The appearance of a small share of clonotypes in both CD4 and CD8 compartments was observed. Abundant clonotypes from the bulk population could have been carried over as contaminants into FACS-sorted repertoires.

CDR3 length: 14 amino acids. In germline, CDR1 is LGHNT, CDR2 FRNRAP. Deletions cut 2 bases from V and 2 bases from J, with 7 bases between. Sample: CD4+ T cells sorted from PBMCs, taken 15 days after the yellow fever booster vaccination. The chain couples TRBV12-5 to TRBJ2-1; no reliable D call. This TCR came from a man aged 18 to 29 who received the YFV17D yellow fever vaccine. The CDR3 bases are TGTGCTAGTGGTTTGTCCCGGGCCTACAATGAGCAGTTCTTC. Translating it yields CASGLSRAYNEQFF.